The sequence of this TCR beta chain was determined in a study of CD8+CD57+ T cells in acquired aplastic anemia. Genomic DNA acted as the template from which TCR beta VDJ combination and CDR3 sequence profiling were carried out. From the reads, TCRdb called clonotypes with MiXCR, one entry per CDR3 protein. The table includes 200,000 to 250,000 distinct CDR3 sequences, approximately 65% detected once. This CDR3 has 13 amino acids. Trimming left V 4 bases short and J 6 bases short, with 13 bases between. Germline CDR1 SGHDT, CDR2 YYEEEE. CD8+CD57+ cell expansion had been shown by flow cytometry in patients chosen for sequencing. Patient blood was sampled before any therapy had been received.

This TCR was sampled from a human donor with aplastic anemia. The rearrangement links TRBV5-6 to TRBJ1-2, with D uncertain. Sequencing was performed on sorted CD4+, CD8+, or CD8+CD57+ T cells (not recorded which) from PBMCs. Here the CDR3 DNA reads TGTGCCAGCAGCCTACCATCCCCTGATGGCTACACCTTC. This translates into CASSLPSPDGYTF.